Listed below are T cell receptor beta chains from one sample, sequenced in a study of cytomegalovirus exposure and HLA in healthy donors. TCRdb keeps only in-frame clones here, not all; method: immunoSEQ multiplex PCR. The table lists about 180,000 clones, 84% of them singletons, with under 0.4% in the top ten. The sample taken for sequencing was PBMCs. Receptors originate from a boy younger than 10 in good health and CMV-seronegative. Each CDR3 is given with its conserved first and last residue. D genes are given only for firm matches. Rows may omit the clone size; those that give it use once, few, many or a size class.

cdr3_aa	cdr3_nt	v_call	j_call	d_call	clone_size
CASSDRQGAYNEQFF	TGTGCCAGCAGTGACCGGCAGGGGGCGTACAATGAGCAGTTCTTC	TRBV2	TRBJ2-1	TRBD1	NA
CASSGKGENIQYF	TGTGCCAGCAGCGGGAAGGGAGAAAACATTCAGTACTTC	TRBV27	TRBJ2-4	NA	NA
CASSSDSSSGNTIYF	TGTGCCAGCAGTTCTGACTCAAGCTCTGGAAACACCATATATTTT	TRBV4-2	TRBJ1-3	NA	NA
CASSVASSDITGELFF	TGTGCCAGCAGCGTAGCTTCCAGCGATATCACCGGGGAGCTGTTTTTT	TRBV9	TRBJ2-2	NA	NA
CATSSRQGSNAEQYF	TGTGCCACCAGCAGCCGACAGGGGAGTAATGCCGAGCAGTACTTC	TRBV15	TRBJ2-7	TRBD1	NA
CASRLAGDSYEQYF	TGTGCCAGCAGACTAGCGGGAGACTCCTACGAGCAGTACTTC	TRBV6-5	TRBJ2-7	TRBD2	NA
CASSLCKRGLCNQPQHF	TGTGCCAGCAGTTTATGTAAGAGGGGGCTGTGCAATCAGCCCCAGCATTTT	TRBV28	TRBJ1-5	TRBD1	NA
CASTSGTYEQYF	TGCGCCAGCACTAGCGGCACCTACGAGCAGTACTTC	TRBV10-2	TRBJ2-7	TRBD2	NA
CASSFSGAGGPWDEQFF	TGTGCCAGCAGTTTTTCGGGGGCGGGAGGGCCCTGGGATGAGCAGTTCTTC	TRBV28	TRBJ2-1	TRBD2	NA
CASSSYRGLSEKLFF	TGTGCCAGCAGTTCCTACAGGGGGCTTAGTGAAAAACTGTTTTTT	TRBV28	TRBJ1-4	TRBD1	NA
CASSSRTGQIYEQYF	TGCGCCAGCAGCTCGAGGACAGGGCAGATCTACGAGCAGTACTTC	TRBV5-1	TRBJ2-7	TRBD1	NA
CASSLRRVSTDTQYF	TGTGCCAGCAGCTTGAGGCGGGTTAGCACAGATACGCAGTATTTT	TRBV7-6	TRBJ2-3	NA	NA
CASSHLLVGQGAQPQHF	TGCGCCAGCAGCCACCTCTTGGTTGGGCAGGGGGCTCAGCCCCAGCATTTT	TRBV4-1	TRBJ1-5	TRBD1	NA
CASALGGGGTEAFF	TGTGCCAGCGCCCTTGGGGGAGGGGGCACTGAAGCTTTCTTT	TRBV27	TRBJ1-1	NA	NA
CASSHRQFRSGNTIYF	TGCGCCAGCAGCCATAGACAGTTCCGCTCTGGAAACACCATATATTTT	TRBV5-1	TRBJ1-3	NA	NA
CASGNTALNTEAFF	TGTGCTAGTGGCAACACCGCCTTGAACACTGAAGCTTTCTTT	TRBV12-5	TRBJ1-1	NA	NA
CASSHQNAGTANNEQFF	TGCGCCAGCAGCCACCAAAACGCGGGGACTGCTAACAATGAGCAGTTCTTC	TRBV4-1	TRBJ2-1	NA	few
CASRDPGLGDNEQFF	TGTGCCAGTAGAGATCCGGGACTAGGCGACAATGAGCAGTTCTTC	TRBV19	TRBJ2-1	TRBD2	NA
CASSRLGTSGRGNTGELFF	TGCGCCAGCAGCCGTCTTGGGACTAGCGGGAGGGGGAACACCGGGGAGCTGTTTTTT	TRBV4-1	TRBJ2-2	TRBD2	NA
CASSNAGIAGENEQFF	TGTGCCAGCAGCAACGCCGGGATAGCGGGAGAGAATGAGCAGTTCTTC	TRBV5-4	TRBJ2-1	TRBD2	NA
CATSRASGTPGELFF	TGTGCCACCAGCAGAGCTAGCGGGACGCCCGGGGAGCTGTTTTTT	TRBV15	TRBJ2-2	TRBD2	NA
CASSLWTSGSFSTGELFF	TGTGCCAGCAGTTTGTGGACTAGCGGGAGTTTTTCCACCGGGGAGCTGTTTTTT	TRBV27	TRBJ2-2	TRBD2	NA
CASSTNLAGEQFF	TGTGCCAGCAGCACAAATCTAGCAGGAGAGCAGTTCTTC	TRBV6-4	TRBJ2-1	NA	NA
CASSLTGGHNNEQFF	TGTGCCAGCTCACTTACGGGAGGCCATAACAATGAGCAGTTCTTC	TRBV18	TRBJ2-1	TRBD2	once
CASRVRDRGQAFF	TGTGCCAGCAGGGTCCGGGACAGGGGGCAAGCTTTCTTT	TRBV2	TRBJ1-1	TRBD1	NA
CASSLVPGGLETQYF	TGTGCTAGCAGCTTAGTCCCAGGGGGTTTAGAGACCCAGTACTTC	TRBV7-7	TRBJ2-5	TRBD1	NA
CASSKRQGGEQYF	TGTGCCAGCAGCAAAAGGCAGGGCGGCGAGCAGTACTTC	TRBV21-1	TRBJ2-7	NA	NA
CSVEGGRGPYTDTQYF	TGCAGCGTTGAAGGGGGTAGGGGCCCCTACACAGATACGCAGTATTTT	TRBV29-1	TRBJ2-3	NA	NA
CASRDEQGSTYEQYF	TGTGCCAGCAGGGATGAACAGGGGTCAACCTACGAGCAGTACTTC	TRBV2	TRBJ2-7	TRBD1	few
CSVAGQGLYNEQFF	TGCAGCGTTGCCGGGCAGGGCCTTTACAATGAGCAGTTCTTC	TRBV29-1	TRBJ2-1	NA	NA
CASRNPGLASNEQFF	TGTGCCAGTAGGAATCCCGGACTAGCGAGCAATGAGCAGTTCTTC	TRBV19	TRBJ2-1	TRBD2	NA
CASSAPNSDNNEQFF	TGTGCCAGCTCAGCCCCAAATAGCGATAACAATGAGCAGTTCTTC	TRBV18	TRBJ2-1	NA	NA
CASSPQGVLETQYF	TGTGCCAGCAGCCCACAGGGGGTTTTAGAGACCCAGTACTTC	TRBV5-4	TRBJ2-5	TRBD1	NA
CASSSPTEMNTEAFF	TGTGCCAGCAGTTCCCCGACAGAGATGAACACTGAAGCTTTCTTT	TRBV6-5	TRBJ1-1	NA	NA
CASSSGTGGPYNEQFF	TGCGCCAGCAGCTCGGGGACAGGTGGACCCTACAATGAGCAGTTCTTC	TRBV5-1	TRBJ2-1	TRBD1	NA
CASSLARNNEKLFF	TGTGCCAGCAGCTTAGCCAGGAATAATGAAAAACTGTTTTTT	TRBV7-8	TRBJ1-4	NA	NA
CASSLWTGARDSNQPQHF	TGTGCCAGCAGCCTCTGGACAGGGGCGAGGGATAGCAATCAGCCCCAGCATTTT	TRBV7-9	TRBJ1-5	TRBD1	NA